These 12 T cell receptor beta chains were all obtained from the same sample, sequenced in a study of identical twins. Each CDR3 protein gets one entry after TCRdb re-called the 5' RACE reads with MiXCR. The sample lists 350,000 to 400,000 distinct CDR3 sequences; roughly 9% were seen once. The sample consisted of naive T cells sorted from blood. Every receptor here comes from a woman aged 45 to 65 in good health.

This clonotype has a handful of counts. The chain employs TRBV20-1 and TRBJ1-5; D uncertain. The CDR3 extends over 12 amino acids. Germline values: CDR1 DFQATT, CDR2 SNEGSKA (reference sequence). V shed 3 bases and J shed 5 bases, with 8 bases lying between them. The CDR3 region has the DNA TGCAGTGCTAGGTACGGAGATCAGCCCCAGCATTTT. Protein product: CSARYGDQPQHF.

This clonotype was counted only a few times. In DNA, the CDR3 is TGTGCCACCAGCAGAGCGAGTTCTGGGGCTGAAGCTTTCTTT. It yields the protein CATSRASSGAEAFF. The V gene is TRBV15, the J gene TRBJ1-1; no firm D call. Trimming cost V 1 base and J 6 bases, with 12 bases left between them. This CDR3 contains 14 residues. Germline V gene lookup returns CDR1 LNHNV and CDR2 YYDKDF (reference sequence).

There are many counts of this clonotype. Compared with germline, one end of the junction differs, possibly owing to a read error. CDR3: CASSLDSNYGYTF. CDR3 in DNA: TGTGCCAGCAGTTTGGACAGTAACTATGGCTACACCTTC. The rearrangement joins TRBV5-1 to TRBJ1-2, with D possibly matching TRBD1 (6 bases). The CDR3 length is 13 residues. Germline V CDR1 and CDR2: SGHRS, YFSETQ. Complete variable domain (other parts from reference TRBV5-1 and TRBJ1-2): KAGVTQTPRYLIKTRGQQVTLSCSPISGHRSVSWYQQTPGQGLQFLFEYFSETQRNKGNFPGRFSGRQFSNSRSEMNVSTLELGDSALYLCASSLDSNYGYTFGSGTRLTVV.

The V and J genes are TRBV25-1 and TRBJ2-7; D ambiguous. V lost 3 bases and J 3 bases, leaving 6 bases between the germline ends. From germline, CDR1 is MGHDK and CDR2 SYGVNS. The CDR3 consists of 12 residues. In DNA, the CDR3 is TGTGCCAGCAGTGATAAGTACTACGAGCAGTACTTC. Residues: CASSDKYYEQYF.

This clonotype has just a few counts. J is TRBJ1-5 and V is TRBV2; D is unclear. Trimming removed 0 bases at V and 9 bases at J, with 6 bases between. The length of the CDR3 is 12 residues. CDR1 SNHLY and CDR2 FYNNEI come from the germline V gene. The CDR3 sequence: CASSEAPRPQHF. DNA of the CDR3: TGTGCCAGCAGTGAAGCGCCCCGGCCCCAGCATTTT.

This clonotype appeared many times. This chain links TRBV12-3 or TRBV12-4 with TRBJ1-4, with 7 nucleotides matching TRBD1. This CDR3 contains 17 residues. Losses at the gene ends were 1 base for V and 4 bases for J; bases not matched to a gene: 9. The CDR3 DNA reads TGTGCCAGCAGTTTAGGCCTCGACAGGGTCCGTAATGAAAAACTGTTTTTT. Residues: CASSLGLDRVRNEKLFF.

The chain has TRBV6-6 and TRBJ2-5; a possible D gene is TRBD2 (6 bases). The V end was cut by 9 bases, the J end by 5 bases, with 16 bases between. The CDR3 is 13 amino acids. Germline V gene sequence: CDR1 MNHNY, CDR2 SVGAGI (reference sequence). The DNA of the CDR3 is TGTGCCAGTATCAGGAGGGTTGGGGAGACCCAGTACTTC. Its protein is CASIRRVGETQYF.

This clonotype was observed a handful of times. V usage is TRBV14 and J usage is TRBJ2-7; D possibly corresponds to TRBD1 (6 bases). Germline V gene sequence: CDR1 SGHDN, CDR2 FVKESK. The CDR3 sequence is 16 residues long. With 6 bases removed from V and 6 bases from J, the gap between germline ends came to 24 bases. The CDR3 reads CASRESQGSGHLEQYF. The CDR3 DNA follows: TGTGCCAGCAGGGAATCACAGGGATCCGGGCACCTCGAGCAGTACTTC.

This clonotype appeared many times. This chain joins TRBV7-2 and TRBJ2-1, with 7 bases that match TRBD2. The junction had 6 bases not matched to a gene; V was cut back by 1 base and J by 3 bases. CDR1 is SGHTA and CDR2 is FQGNSA in the germline V gene. The CDR3 is 16 residues long. The DNA of the CDR3 is TGTGCCAGCAGCTTAGTGAGGCTAGCGGTCTACAATGAGCAGTTCTTC. Its translation: CASSLVRLAVYNEQFF.

This clonotype was seen many times. The rearrangement uses TRBV4-1 and TRBJ1-2; tentative D call: TRBD1 (5 bases). V lost 5 bases to trimming and J lost 8 bases, with 21 bases between them. The CDR3 loop spans 15 amino acids. Germline CDR1 reads MGHRA; CDR2 reads YSYEKL. The CDR3 protein is CASSSGDDAGVGYTF. CDR3 sequence (DNA): TGCGCCAGCAGCTCCGGGGACGACGCGGGTGTGGGCTACACCTTC.

This clonotype was observed a few times. The chain employs TRBV6-5 and TRBJ2-2, with TRBD2 matching 7 bases. Germline V CDR1 and CDR2: MNHEY, SVGAGI. The CDR3 has 13 amino acids. The J segment lost 7 bases and the V segment lost 11 bases, leaving 10 bases of the junction unmatched. CDR3 in amino acids: CAAGREINGELFF. The CDR3 DNA is TGTGCCGCAGGGCGGGAGATCAACGGGGAGCTGTTTTTT.

V and J are TRBV7-9 and TRBJ2-1; no definite D call. The germline V gene encodes CDR1 SEHNR and CDR2 FQNEAQ (reference sequence). V was cut by 5 bases and J by 9 bases, with 14 bases left in between. CDR3 size: 13 residues. CDR3 sequence (DNA): TGTGCCAGCAGCCCTCGGAATTCTACTGAGCAGTTCTTC. Encoded protein: CASSPRNSTEQFF.